The clone carrying this TCR beta chain has just a few counts. Antigen unknown. Vbeta (60) and Jbeta (13) primers were used in the PCR. The protocol was immunoSEQ multiplex PCR, while the TCRdb copy is restricted to in-frame clones and leaves out a portion. This sample has some 150,000 clones, with about four fifths found just once. The entry originates in a study of cytomegalovirus exposure and HLA in healthy donors. About the study: Researchers previously reported finding about 110 million unique TCR beta sequences from approximately 190 million T cells. Of all 400 or so donors who were genotyped, roughly 81% belonged to the Caucasian-associated ancestry cluster.

Study results and limitations: The authors later found most CMV-associated TCR beta chains appeared HLA-restricted. By HLA locus, TCR association rates varied in a later analysis, with DRB1 showing the most and HLA-C the fewest.

V lost 5 bases and J 5 bases, leaving 11 bases between the germline ends. Germline V gene sequence: CDR1 SGHTA, CDR2 FQGNSA. The CDR3 sequence is 13 residues long. Specimen: PBMCs. The chain joins TRBV7-2 to TRBJ2-3; D remains unclear. The receptor comes from a male donor in good health and CMV-seronegative. CDR3 sequence: CASSPTGGDTQYF. As DNA, the CDR3 is TGTGCCAGCAGCCCCACCGGCGGAGATACGCAGTATTTT. Using reference TRBV7-2 and TRBJ2-3 for the parts outside the CDR3, the full variable domain is GAGVSQSPSNKVTEKGKDVELRCDPISGHTALYWYRQSLGQGLEFLIYFQGNSAPDKSGLPSDRFSAERTGGSVSTLTIQRTQQEDSAVYLCASSPTGGDTQYFGPGTRLTVL.